These T cell receptor beta chains were read from a single sample in a study of T cell responses to AZD1222 COVID-19 vaccine. The method was immunoSEQ multiplex PCR; TCRdb's version includes in-frame clones alone and lacks a portion of them. The table lists tens of thousands of clones, approximately 88% of them singletons. The sample consisted of peripheral blood, taken 28 days after the second AZD1222 dose. The receptors shown here come from an adult who received the AZD1222 COVID-19 vaccine. Each CDR3 is given with its conserved first and last residue. A row's size may be missing; if present it is once, few, many or a size class.

J | size | V | CDR3
TRBJ1-4 | . | TRBV5-5 | CASSLWAMEKLFF
TRBJ2-1 | . | TRBV7-2 | CASTKTSGGAGNEQFF
TRBJ2-3 | . | TRBV6-2/TRBV6-3 | CASSTGTSGKTDTQYF
TRBJ2-5 | . | TRBV7-2 | CASSLDRGGETQYF
TRBJ2-2 | . | TRBV5-1 | CASSRLTDTGELFF
TRBJ2-7 | . | TRBV12-3/TRBV12-4 | CASTPGLYEQYF
TRBJ2-3 | . | TRBV3-1/TRBV3-2 | CASSRVRLAGRGDTQYF
TRBJ2-1 | . | TRBV7-9 | CASRRLAGTGSEQFF
TRBJ1-2 | . | TRBV6-1 | CASSEWTDYGYTF
TRBJ2-4 | . | TRBV5-8 | CASSHLQGAAKNIQYF
TRBJ1-1 | . | TRBV5-1 | CASSLGGGVNTEAFF
TRBJ2-1 | . | TRBV3-1/TRBV3-2 | CASTLLQGEQFF
TRBJ1-2 | . | TRBV12-3/TRBV12-4 | CASSMTENYGYTF
TRBJ1-1 | . | TRBV18 | CASSTGVEAFF
TRBJ2-3 | . | TRBV7-3 | CASSPTSGGMADTQYF
TRBJ2-5 | . | TRBV7-8 | CASSLMSGQETQYF
TRBJ2-2 | . | TRBV7-2 | CASSLVGGGPTGELFF
TRBJ2-3 | . | TRBV10-3 | CAISESTATSTDTQYF
TRBJ2-3 | . | TRBV18 | CASSPGGGASDTQYF
TRBJ2-2 | . | TRBV5-5 | CASSLRTANTGELFF
TRBJ1-1 | few | TRBV12-3/TRBV12-4 | CASSSGRYTEAFF
TRBJ2-2 | . | TRBV7-2 | CASSLGLAEIGELFF
TRBJ1-4 | . | TRBV10-1 | CASSERRGWEKLFF
TRBJ2-7 | . | TRBV6-1 | CASSDPQGFDEQYF
TRBJ2-2 | . | TRBV7-6 | CASSLEGGGELFF
TRBJ2-1 | . | TRBV10-2 | CASSESAGKSSYNEQFF
TRBJ1-3 | . | TRBV12-3/TRBV12-4 | CASSHDFNTIYF
TRBJ2-7 | . | TRBV6-5 | CASMPSGGFQQYF
TRBJ1-1 | . | TRBV14 | CASQLMTNTEAFF
TRBJ1-1 | . | TRBV6-5 | CASSHRDTEAFF
TRBJ1-2 | . | TRBV25-1 | CASSATGNYGYTF
TRBJ2-3 | . | TRBV7-3 | CASSPGQGDQYF
TRBJ1-4 | . | TRBV18 | CASSPGATNEKLFF
TRBJ2-1 | . | TRBV9 | CASSPMGQGAYNEQFF
TRBJ1-5 | . | TRBV7-9 | CASSGDRGNQPQHF
TRBJ2-3 | . | TRBV6-1 | CASSEAGDTQYF
TRBJ2-7 | . | TRBV21-1 | CASSRKGGSPTRDEQYF
TRBJ1-1 | . | TRBV6-2/TRBV6-3 | CASSPPRRNTEAFF
TRBJ1-5 | . | TRBV19 | CASSIRGQGEVSNQPQHF
TRBJ1-2 | . | TRBV19 | CASSIGPQGERGYTF
TRBJ2-5 | . | TRBV29-1 | CSVDWDSRETQYF
TRBJ2-7 | . | TRBV15 | CATSSRGSSYEQYF